These T cell receptor beta chains were read from a single sample in a study of control samples from healthy donors and cancer patients. Method: immunoSEQ multiplex PCR; TCRdb's copy keeps in-frame clones and lacks some. Of 130,000 or so clones in the sample, 70% to 90% were seen once. Sequenced input: blood. The receptor set was obtained from a man aged 50-60 years in good health. Both conserved end residues are part of each CDR3.

TRBV7-2	TRBJ1-2	CASSLAGTGLYGYTF
TRBV15	TRBJ2-5	CATSRDYGGREGETQYF
TRBV19	TRBJ1-1	CASSIDTANTEAFF
TRBV11-3	TRBJ2-3	CASSLEGTDTQYF
TRBV6-5	TRBJ1-2	CASRGPDYGYTF
TRBV7-2	TRBJ2-5	CASSLRSGGATETQYF
TRBV6-5	TRBJ1-2	CASSRPGTTNYGYTF
TRBV7-6	TRBJ1-1	CASSSQGNTEAFF
TRBV27	TRBJ1-4	CASSSTVATNEKLFF
TRBV7-9	TRBJ1-6	CASSLVGQGNSPLHF
TRBV6-5	TRBJ1-2	CASTPSTVTNYGYTF
TRBV7-8	TRBJ1-1	CASSLEAQVNTEAFF
TRBV6-6	TRBJ2-7	CASSPPRLAGGRYEQYF
TRBV6-5	TRBJ1-2	CASSLTGGLGYTF
TRBV2	TRBJ2-3	CASSFLAGGTDTQYF